This T cell receptor beta chain comes out of a study of tissue T cells after allogeneic stem cell transplantation. Study background: Several unmodified and three CD34-selected T-cell-depleted grafts went to graft-versus-host disease patients. Pathologist H&E review favored samples with visible lymphocytes for sequencing among multiple samples.

A note on this clone: What it binds is not known.

Study results and limitations: In patients and mice, blood and spleen missed much of tissue repertoire. The study did not identify alloreactive or antigen-specific tissue TCRs, and some clones might be persisting host cells.

J lost 3 bases, V lost 5 bases, and 6 bases had no gene match. The CDR3 contains 13 residues. Germline CDR1 SQVTM, CDR2 ANQGSEA. Sequencing was performed with immunoSEQ multiplex PCR; in TCRdb, only in-frame clones are kept and a portion is missing. This table holds some 970 clones, 91% found once. The V gene is TRBV29-1, the J gene TRBJ2-7; TRBD1 aligns across 8 bases. The source material was spleen tissue, sampled at autopsy. The receptor was isolated from a male patient at least 60 years old with steroid-refractory graft-versus-host disease after an allogeneic stem cell transplant. Some T cells may be transferred from the graft donor. For the CDR3, the DNA is TGCAGCGTTAGCACCGGGACAGGCTACGAGCAGTACTTC. It specifies CSVSTGTGYEQYF.